The 9 T cell receptor beta chains presented below share a single source sample, sequenced in a study of blood T cells in healthy people across ages. A second PCR of about 7 to 11 cycles used a sample-barcoded 5' primer and a J-beta primer mix. TCRdb passed the 5' RACE reads through MiXCR, listing each CDR3 protein once. The data contain 790,000 or so distinct CDR3 sequences, 35% to 50% of them singletons. Sequenced: blood. These receptors all stem from an elderly man in good health.

The gene calls are TRBV10-3 and TRBJ2-3, with a weak D call TRBD1 (6 bases). V lost 7 bases, J lost 2 bases, and 16 bases lay in between. This CDR3 is built from 15 residues. Per the germline V gene, CDR1 is ENHRY and CDR2 is SYGVKD. DNA of the CDR3: TGTGCCATCACCCCGGACAGAACCGTCACAGATACGCAGTATTTT. Encoded protein: CAITPDRTVTDTQYF.

In regard to this clonotype: A read error may explain this, as a much larger clone is one base away. V gene TRBV29-1 combines with J gene TRBJ2-3, with 7 bases that match TRBD2. Germline-derived CDR1 and CDR2 are SQVTM and ANQGSEA. There are 15 residues in the CDR3. CDR3 sequence (DNA): TGCAGCGCCCAAGGTCGTGCGGGAGCCACAGATACGCGGTATTTT. It specifies CSAQGRAGATDTRYF.

The chain has TRBV3-1 and TRBJ2-1, with 8 bases identical to TRBD2. The CDR3 extends over 15 amino acids. The germline CDR1 and CDR2 sequences are LGHDT and YNNKEL (reference sequence). V dropped 1 base and J dropped 8; count of bases not matched to a gene: 7. DNA of the CDR3: TGTGCCAGCAGCCAAGCTGCGGGGGGCCCGTATGAGCAGTTCTTC. The encoded protein is CASSQAAGGPYEQFF.

V is TRBV4-3 and J is TRBJ2-2, with TRBD2 as a possible D gene (5 bases). CDR1 LGHNA and CDR2 YSLEER come from the germline V gene. Trimming took 1 base from V and 5 from J, leaving 17 bases between them. The CDR3 is made up of 17 amino acids. The CDR3 region has the DNA TGCGCCAGCAGCCAAGCGATCGGAGGAGTGCAGACCGGGGAGCTGTTTTTT. It yields the protein CASSQAIGGVQTGELFF.

The V gene is TRBV3-1, the J gene TRBJ2-1, with D hard to call. The germline V and J ends were trimmed by 1 base and 0 bases, with 7 bases remaining between them. This CDR3 has 15 residues. CDR1 LGHDT and CDR2 YNNKEL come from the germline V gene (reference sequence). CDR3 nucleotides: TGTGCCAGCAGCCAAGTACAGACCTCCTACAATGAGCAGTTCTTC. Translation: CASSQVQTSYNEQFF.

The chain employs TRBV18 and TRBJ1-4; weak D call: TRBD1 (6 bases). Trimming took 1 base from V and 8 from J, leaving 14 bases between them. Looked up from germline, CDR1 is KGHSH and CDR2 is LQKENI. This CDR3 is built from 15 residues. CDR3 loop: CASSPRGDKSEKLFF. DNA for the CDR3: TGTGCCAGCTCACCACGAGGGGACAAGTCCGAAAAACTGTTTTTT. Based on the CDR3 plus reference TRBV18 and TRBJ1-4, the full variable domain is NAGVMQNPRHLVRRRGQEARLRCSPMKGHSHVYWYRQLPEEGLKFMVYLQKENIIDESGMPKERFSAEFPKEGPSILRIQQVVRGDSAAYFCASSPRGDKSEKLFFGSGTQLSVL.

This clonotype appeared many times. The genes are TRBV20-1 and TRBJ2-1; no firm D call. Germline CDR1 reads DFQATT; CDR2 reads SNEGSKA (reference sequence). There are 14 residues in the CDR3. V was trimmed by 4 bases and J by 7 bases, leaving 17 bases between them. The DNA for the CDR3 is TGCAGTGCTATGGCCCCAACCGGGTGGAATGAGCAGTTCTTC. It codes for CSAMAPTGWNEQFF.

This clonotype has only a few counts. The CDR3 loop reads CASSPPGTGVQETQYF. The CDR3 DNA is TGTGCCAGCAGCCCGCCCGGGACAGGTGTTCAAGAGACCCAGTACTTC. This sequence joins TRBV7-2 and TRBJ2-5; 8 bases are a match to TRBD1. Per germline, CDR1 SGHTA and CDR2 FQGNSA. The CDR3 has 16 amino acids. The V and J ends lost 5 bases and 2 bases, in that order; junction bases with no gene match: 10.

Points on this clonotype: A much larger clonotype is one base distant, so this may be a read error. This chain uses TRBV2 with TRBJ2-3, with 10 bases that match TRBD2. CDR3 length: 17 amino acids. Looked up from germline, CDR1 is SNHLY and CDR2 is FYNNEI. CDR3 region: CASSEAPSGSGTATQYF. CDR3 DNA: TGTGCCAGCAGTGAAGCTCCTAGCGGGAGCGGGACAGCTACGCAGTATTTT.